This T cell receptor (beta chain) was sequenced during a study of blood T cell repertoires in COVID-19. Background on the study: Sites across the United States, Italy and Spain contributed samples from acute and convalescent COVID-19.

This clone was detected only a few times. Looked up from germline, CDR1 is SGHAT and CDR2 is FQNNGV. This CDR3 comprises 13 residues. V dropped 1 base and J dropped 6 bases, with 6 bases sitting between them. Per the study methods: Amplification of reference gene primers was used by the study to estimate nucleated cell counts. Measured with immunoSEQ multiplex PCR; TCRdb has only the in-frame clones, and not every one. Clone size and V and J calls were adopted from that table, with D and trimming inferred from the DNA. The sample lists under 200,000 clones; roughly 88% were seen once. The sequence was collected from a man between 18 and 35 years old with acute or convalescent COVID-19. The gene calls are TRBV11-2 and TRBJ2-2; no definite D call. Material: peripheral blood. CDR3 nucleotide sequence: TGTGCCAGCAGCTTAGTACTGGCCGGGGAGCTGTTTTTT. It translates to CASSLVLAGELFF.